Listed here are 22 T cell receptor beta chains from one sample, sequenced in a study of control samples from healthy donors and cancer patients. Assay: immunoSEQ multiplex PCR; the TCRdb copy retains only in-frame clones and omits some. This sample carries around 190,000 clones, more than 80% of them seen once, and the ten largest clones take over 1.1%. The sequenced sample was blood. All receptors derive from a young man in good health.

This chain connects TRBV28 to TRBJ1-3; TRBD1 is a possible D gene (6 bases). The V end was cut by 3 bases, the J end by 4 bases, with 13 bases between. This CDR3 is built from 15 residues. CDR1 MDHEN and CDR2 SYDVKM come from the germline V gene. CDR3 in amino acids: CASSLAGVEGNTIYF. The CDR3 nucleotides are TGTGCCAGCAGTTTGGCAGGGGTGGAGGGAAACACCATATATTTT.

The rearrangement uses TRBV6-2 or TRBV6-3 and TRBJ2-3, with D perhaps assigned TRBD1 or TRBD2 (6 bases each). Germline lookup yields CDR1 MNHEY and CDR2 SVGEGT. Trimming left V 5 bases short and J 7 bases short, with 16 bases between. The CDR3 runs 14 residues. The CDR3 loop reads CASSQISGAYTQYF. CDR3 nucleotide sequence: TGTGCCAGCAGTCAGATCTCGGGGGCATATACGCAGTATTTT.

This clone was seen ten or more times. This sample also contains other DNA sequences that code for the same CDR3. The V call is TRBV6-4, the J call TRBJ2-1, with 9 bases identical to TRBD2. Trimming at V came to 0 bases and at J to 5 bases, leaving 2 bases not matched to a gene. The CDR3 contains 15 residues. CDR1 and CDR2 from the germline V gene are MRHNA and SNTAGT. The CDR3 nucleotides are TGTGCCAGCAGTGACTCTAGCGGGGGTCACAATGAGCAGTTCTTC. Its protein is CASSDSSGGHNEQFF.

For this clone: Additional DNA sequences in this sample encode the identical CDR3. The chain uses TRBV6-6 and TRBJ1-1, with 9 bases matching TRBD1. CDR3 length: 15 amino acids. Trimming at V came to 0 bases and at J to 1 base, leaving 0 bases not matched to a gene. The germline V gene encodes CDR1 MNHNY and CDR2 SVGAGI (reference sequence). Here the CDR3 DNA reads TGTGCCAGCAGTTACTCGGGACAGGGGAACACTGAAGCTTTCTTT. Translated, it gives CASSYSGQGNTEAFF.

V is TRBV19 and J is TRBJ2-7, with TRBD1 identical over 7 bases. In germline, CDR1 is LNHDA, CDR2 SQIVND (reference sequence). V shed 2 bases and J 0 bases; nucleotides not matched to a gene: 7. The CDR3 contains 16 residues. CDR3 in DNA: TGTGCCAGTAGTATACGTCGGCCAGGGGGCTCCTACGAGCAGTACTTC. Translating it yields CASSIRRPGGSYEQYF.

The rearrangement links TRBV11-2 to TRBJ1-4; 8 bases are shared with TRBD1. The CDR3 spans 18 residues. V dropped 1 base and J dropped 4; count of bases not matched to a gene: 11. CDR1 and CDR2 (germline): SGHAT, FQNNGV. Here the CDR3 DNA reads TGTGCCAGCAGCTTAGCAGGGGCAGGGGGCGGGAGTAATGAAAAACTGTTTTTT. Its translation: CASSLAGAGGGSNEKLFF.

The rearrangement joins TRBV19 to TRBJ1-2; D call uncertain. V dropped 0 bases and J dropped 0 bases, with 8 bases sitting between them. This CDR3 has 15 amino acids. In germline, CDR1 is LNHDA, CDR2 SQIVND (reference sequence). CDR3 loop: CASSIEWRANYGYTF. The CDR3, as DNA: TGTGCCAGTAGTATAGAGTGGAGAGCTAACTATGGCTACACCTTC.

As regards this clone: One end of the junction varies from germline; a read error may be responsible. CDR3 coding DNA: TGCAGTGCTAGCTCAGTAATGCGAAGGATTTTT. Its protein is CSASSVMRRIF. The genes are TRBV20-1 and TRBJ1-1; the D is unclear. The CDR3 has 11 amino acids. In germline, CDR1 is DFQATT, CDR2 SNEGSKA (reference sequence).

This clone was detected a few times. The chain recombines TRBV6-5 with TRBJ1-2; the D is unclear. Germline CDR1 is MNHEY and CDR2 is SVGAGI. V dropped 8 bases and J dropped 4 bases, with 8 bases sitting between them. The CDR3 consists of 11 residues. Here the CDR3 reads CASGSAYGYTF. The CDR3 DNA follows: TGTGCCAGCGGTAGTGCCTATGGCTACACCTTC.

The chain recombines TRBV4-1 with TRBJ1-6; D might be TRBD1 (5 bases). V dropped 1 base and J dropped 7 bases, with 11 bases sitting between them. Germline loops: CDR1 MGHRA, CDR2 YSYEKL. This CDR3 region has 15 residues. CDR3 in DNA: TGCGCCAGCAGCCAAGGAGGGACGGAGAATTCACCCCTCCACTTT. It yields the protein CASSQGGTENSPLHF.

This clone came up once. V usage is TRBV29-1 and J usage is TRBJ2-7; D remains unclear. Deletions cut 5 bases from V and 2 bases from J, with 7 bases between. This CDR3 has 11 amino acids. Looked up from germline, CDR1 is SQVTM and CDR2 is ANQGSEA. The CDR3 DNA reads TGCAGCGTTAGGCTAGCCTACGAGCAGTACTTC. This gives the protein CSVRLAYEQYF.

The chain links TRBV7-9 to TRBJ1-6; D may be TRBD1 (6 bases). Trimming left V 3 bases short and J 8 bases short, with 11 bases between. Germline values: CDR1 SEHNR, CDR2 FQNEAQ (reference sequence). CDR3 length: 14 amino acids. Written as DNA, the CDR3 is TGTGCCAGCAGCTTTACAGGGTCTTATTCACCCCTCCACTTT. Protein product: CASSFTGSYSPLHF.

The chain couples TRBV18 to TRBJ2-3; 7 bases line up with TRBD2. Germline CDR1 reads KGHSH; CDR2 reads LQKENI. The CDR3 spans 16 residues. Trimming took 2 bases from V and 2 from J; bases not matched to a gene: 7. The chain's CDR3 is CASSPTPSGPTDTQYF. DNA of the CDR3: TGTGCCAGCTCACCAACGCCTAGCGGCCCCACAGATACGCAGTATTTT.

The chain has TRBV2 and TRBJ2-1; D gene uncertain. V was shortened by 7 bases and J by 6 bases, with 13 bases between the two germline ends. The germline gives CDR1 SNHLY, CDR2 FYNNEI. This CDR3 has 13 amino acids. The CDR3 spells CASKTSSSNEQFF. The CDR3 coding sequence is TGTGCCAGCAAGACCTCCAGCAGCAATGAGCAGTTCTTC.

This chain connects TRBV11-2 to TRBJ2-1, with D possibly matching TRBD2 (5 bases). Trimming pared 5 bases from V and 0 bases from J, leaving 11 bases between. The CDR3 has 15 amino acids. Germline V gene sequence: CDR1 SGHAT, CDR2 FQNNGV. CDR3 coding DNA: TGTGCCAGCAGCCTTCTTGGGAGCTCCTACAATGAGCAGTTCTTC. The encoded protein is CASSLLGSSYNEQFF.

The chain is built from TRBV5-1 and TRBJ2-1; no reliable D call. The ends were cut back, 2 bases at V and 3 bases at J, with 9 bases in the middle. The CDR3 is 14 amino acids. The germline V gene has CDR1 SGHRS and CDR2 YFSETQ. The CDR3 DNA reads as TGCGCCAGCAGCTTTGGTGGCAGCTACAATGAGCAGTTCTTC. Translation gives CASSFGGSYNEQFF.

This chain links TRBV6-1 with TRBJ1-1; possible D gene TRBD1, 5 bases. This CDR3 has 16 residues. The ends were cut back, 3 bases at V and 3 bases at J, with 17 bases in the middle. Germline V gives CDR1 MNHNS, CDR2 SASEGT. CDR3 amino acids: CASSDYWAGRDTEAFF. CDR3 sequence (DNA): TGTGCCAGCAGTGATTATTGGGCAGGGCGCGACACTGAAGCTTTCTTT.

V usage is TRBV9 and J usage is TRBJ2-3, with TRBD2 matching 13 bases. The V gene's germline CDR1 is SGDLS and CDR2 YYNGEE. The trim removed 3 bases at V and 3 bases at J, leaving 13 bases unmatched. The CDR3 covers 19 residues. CDR3 sequence: CASSGTSGRFWGRTDTQYF. CDR3 bases: TGTGCCAGCAGCGGGACTAGCGGGAGATTTTGGGGGCGGACAGATACGCAGTATTTT.

The V and J genes are TRBV7-9 and TRBJ1-2, with 12 bases that match TRBD1. Germline CDR1 and CDR2: SEHNR and FQNEAQ (reference sequence). The CDR3 contains 18 residues. The J segment lost 0 bases and the V segment lost 0 bases, leaving 5 bases of the junction unmatched. CDR3 amino acids: CASSLAGTGGGANYGYTF. The DNA of the CDR3 is TGTGCCAGCAGCTTAGCTGGGACAGGGGGCGGGGCTAACTATGGCTACACCTTC.

The V and J genes are TRBV10-3 and TRBJ1-1; D remains ambiguous. CDR3 size: 14 residues. Between the trimmed V and J ends, which lost 0 bases and 1 base, there was a span of 6 bases. In germline, CDR1 is ENHRY, CDR2 SYGVKD. The CDR3 loop reads CAISESSTNTEAFF. As DNA, the CDR3 is TGTGCCATCAGTGAGTCCTCAACGAACACTGAAGCTTTCTTT.

V gene TRBV11-2 combines with J gene TRBJ2-7, with D tentatively TRBD2 (7 bases). CDR3 length: 13 residues. V dropped 3 bases and J dropped 7 bases, with 13 bases sitting between them. Germline assignment: CDR1 SGHAT and CDR2 FQNNGV. CDR3 protein: CASSLGGLGEQYF. CDR3 nucleotides: TGTGCCAGCAGCTTGGGGGGGCTGGGGGAGCAGTACTTC.

This CDR3 reads CASSTGLVTDTQYF. Written as DNA, the CDR3 is TGTGCCAGCAGCACAGGACTAGTGACAGATACGCAGTATTTT. The chain recombines TRBV9 with TRBJ2-3; 7 bases line up with TRBD2. The ends lost 4 bases at V and 3 bases at J; junction bases unmatched: 5. This CDR3 contains 14 residues. Per the germline V gene, CDR1 is SGDLS and CDR2 is YYNGEE.